This TCR beta chain derives from a study of neurological immune-mediated disorders. Study-wide results and limits: In HTLV-1-associated myelopathy, TCR clonal expansion was greatest, and in multiple sclerosis it was least, below healthy controls. There were no CDR3 amino acid sequences shared by expanded clones across subjects, a result suggesting private repertoires in all groups.

MiXCR, run by TCRdb on the 5' RACE reads, gives a single entry per CDR3 protein. Here the sample spans under 130,000 distinct CDR3 sequences, 10% to 11% being singletons. The time point is: longitudinal time-point 3. This clonotype was counted ten times or more. What it recognizes is unknown. The CDR3 covers 14 residues. Trimming shortened V by 8 bases and J by 0 bases, and 11 bases separated the two germline ends. Germline CDR1 LNHNV, CDR2 YYDKDF (reference sequence). The V call is TRBV15, the J call TRBJ1-3; D is ambiguous. Sequencing input: PBMCs. This clonotype was obtained from a female donor with HTLV-1-associated myelopathy (HAM/TSP). The CDR3 region has the DNA TGTGCCACCGGGATGGCAGTCTCTGGAAACACCATATATTTT. Translated: CATGMAVSGNTIYF.